The 15 T cell receptor beta chains below come from one sample, sequenced in a study of shared clonotypes between healthy human individuals. Cells designated naive CD8 were CD45RO-negative and were positively selected for CCR7, with terminally differentiated effector memory CD45RA+ cells excluded. TCRdb's copy holds only in-frame clones and misses some; the assay was immunoSEQ multiplex PCR. The sample holds about 870,000 clones, nearly 95% seen once. Sequenced: naive CD8+ T cells sorted from blood. These receptors originate from a man aged 25-45 years in good health.

The chain recombines TRBV11-2 with TRBJ2-1; maybe TRBD2 (6 bases). The ends were cut back, 1 base at V and 4 bases at J, with 17 bases in the middle. The CDR3 is 17 residues long. Germline CDR1 and CDR2: SGHAT and FQNNGV. CDR3 DNA: TGTGCCAGCAGCTTAGGAAAAAGGGGAGGTGGGTACAATGAGCAGTTCTTC. Its translation is CASSLGKRGGGYNEQFF.

The rearrangement links TRBV4-3 to TRBJ2-1; 12 positions match TRBD2. Germline-derived CDR1 and CDR2 are LGHNA and YSLEER. The CDR3 runs to 14 residues. J was trimmed by 10 bases and V by 1 base; bases with no gene match: 2. CDR3 nucleotides: TGCGCCAGCAGCCAAGGACTAGCGGGAGTGGAGCAGTTCTTC. Its protein product is CASSQGLAGVEQFF.

This rearrangement joins TRBV4-1 to TRBJ2-1, with 9 bases that match TRBD2. Germline V gives CDR1 MGHRA, CDR2 YSYEKL. V gave up 1 base and J gave up 5 bases; unmatched junction bases: 15. CDR3 size: 19 residues. Here the CDR3 reads CASSQGPLYGTSKDNEQFF. Here the CDR3 DNA reads TGCGCCAGCAGCCAAGGGCCCCTATACGGGACTAGCAAAGACAATGAGCAGTTCTTC.

The chain uses TRBV7-9 and TRBJ2-7; a weak D match, TRBD2 (6 bases). The CDR3 consists of 15 residues. Germline V gene sequence: CDR1 SEHNR, CDR2 FQNEAQ (reference sequence). V dropped 6 bases and J dropped 4 bases, with 19 bases sitting between them. In DNA, the CDR3 is TGTGCCAGCAGGTCTATGAGGGGCGGGGAGTACGAGCAGTACTTC. As protein: CASRSMRGGEYEQYF.

The rearrangement joins TRBV28 to TRBJ1-5; possible D gene TRBD1, 6 bases. V was pared by 5 bases and J by 8 bases, with 22 bases between. The germline gives CDR1 MDHEN, CDR2 SYDVKM. The CDR3 spans 16 residues. In DNA form, the CDR3 reads TGTGCCAGCAGTGATCCAGGGGTACCTACACCAAAGCCCCAGCATTTT. This codes for CASSDPGVPTPKPQHF.

The genes are TRBV7-8 and TRBJ2-7, with 9 bases identical to TRBD2. The CDR3 totals 14 residues. V shed 4 bases and J 3 bases; nucleotides not matched to a gene: 4. Germline CDR1 is SGHVS and CDR2 is FQNEAQ. In nucleotides, the CDR3 is TGTGCCAGCAGCTCCCCGACTAGCGGCTACGAGCAGTACTTC. It codes for CASSSPTSGYEQYF.

V and J are TRBV19 and TRBJ2-1, with D possibly being TRBD1 (6 bases). Trimming pared 5 bases from V and 3 bases from J, leaving 8 bases between. This CDR3 region has 13 residues. Germline CDR1 reads LNHDA; CDR2 reads SQIVND (reference sequence). This chain's CDR3 is CASSRTDYNEQFF. The CDR3 DNA reads TGTGCCAGTAGTCGGACAGACTACAATGAGCAGTTCTTC.

The chain carries TRBV6-8 and TRBJ2-7; the D gene is possibly TRBD1 (6 bases). This CDR3 is built from 17 residues. From germline, CDR1 is MNHGY and CDR2 SAAAGT. The V gene lost 0 bases and the J gene lost 2 bases, with 17 bases spanning the gap. The DNA for the CDR3 is TGTGCCAGCAGTTACTCGAGACAGGTTTTACGCCCCTACGAGCAGTACTTC. Translated, it gives CASSYSRQVLRPYEQYF.

This clone is a singleton in its sample. The chain couples TRBV28 to TRBJ2-3, with D perhaps matching TRBD2 (6 bases). The CDR3 consists of 16 residues. The germline CDR1 and CDR2 sequences are MDHEN and SYDVKM. The V gene lost 1 base and the J gene lost 1 base, with 12 bases spanning the gap. DNA of the CDR3: TGTGCCAGCAGTTTATCCCTAAAGCGGGGCACAGATACGCAGTATTTT. Amino acid sequence: CASSLSLKRGTDTQYF.

This chain joins TRBV7-2 and TRBJ2-3; 7 bases match TRBD2. After removal of 1 base from V and 1 base from J, the junction contained 5 bases not matched to a gene. The CDR3 is 16 residues long. Germline CDR1 SGHTA, CDR2 FQGNSA. Written as DNA, the CDR3 is TGTGCCAGCAGCTTAGTAGGGGCGGGAGGCACAGATACGCAGTATTTT. Protein sequence: CASSLVGAGGTDTQYF.

The chain has TRBV13 and TRBJ1-1; D not resolved. The CDR3 is 13 residues long. Germline assignment: CDR1 PRHDT and CDR2 FYEKMQ (reference sequence). V dropped 4 bases and J dropped 0 bases, with 6 bases sitting between them. This CDR3 reads CASSSELNTEAFF. The CDR3 DNA reads as TGTGCCAGCAGCTCCGAGTTGAACACTGAAGCTTTCTTT.

V gene TRBV19 combines with J gene TRBJ2-1, with D possibly called TRBD1 or TRBD2 (5 bases each). The V gene lost 4 bases and the J gene lost 9 bases, with 13 bases spanning the gap. Germline CDR1 reads LNHDA; CDR2 reads SQIVND (reference sequence). This CDR3 has 13 residues. The CDR3 loop reads CASSSWGTVEQFF. The CDR3 DNA reads TGTGCCAGTAGTAGTTGGGGGACGGTTGAGCAGTTCTTC.

The V call is TRBV2, the J call TRBJ1-2; D is unresolved. The CDR3 length is 14 residues. Germline CDR1 SNHLY, CDR2 FYNNEI. The V end was cut by 0 bases, the J end by 5 bases, with 10 bases between. The CDR3 region has the DNA TGTGCCAGCAGTGAAGCCCCGGGTCCGTATGGCTACACCTTC. Protein product: CASSEAPGPYGYTF.

This clone has just one count. The chain combines TRBV4-1 with TRBJ2-1; D may be TRBD1 or TRBD2 (5 bases each). In germline, CDR1 is MGHRA, CDR2 YSYEKL. V was cut by 4 bases and J by 2 bases, with 6 bases left in between. The CDR3 is made up of 13 amino acids. As DNA, the CDR3 is TGCGCCAGCAGCCCGGGACCCTACAATGAGCAGTTCTTC. Amino acids: CASSPGPYNEQFF.

This chain connects TRBV27 to TRBJ2-2, with a possible D match to TRBD1 (7 bases). The germline V and J ends were trimmed by 3 bases and 5 bases, with 13 bases remaining between them. CDR1 is MNHEY and CDR2 is SMNVEV in the germline V gene (reference sequence). The CDR3 consists of 15 residues. For the CDR3, the DNA is TGTGCCAGCAGTTTCAAGGGGGCGGGGACCGGGGAGCTGTTTTTT. Its protein is CASSFKGAGTGELFF.